This is a list of T cell receptor beta chains from one sample in a study of PD-1 blockade in classical Hodgkin lymphoma. Generated by immunoSEQ multiplex PCR, the TCRdb table keeps only in-frame clones and is missing some. The table lists about 64,000 clones, around nine tenths of them singletons. The sample consisted of peripheral blood mononuclear cells (PBMCs), taken before the fourth cycle of nivolumab. These receptors were obtained from a human donor with classical Hodgkin lymphoma. Each CDR3 is given without its conserved first and last residue. Fields, in order: D gene, J gene, V gene, CDR3 protein. A D gene is named only where the DNA matches it firmly.

-	TRBJ2-3	TRBV7-9	ASSLGLAGFGRTQY
-	TRBJ2-1	TRBV5-4	ALQQSGDDNEQF
TRBD2	TRBJ2-2	TRBV10-3	AISTSGLAPPNTGELF
-	TRBJ2-1	TRBV28	ASSLPPRQGVDNEQF
-	TRBJ2-6	TRBV15	ATSRDGGGLTWANVLT
-	TRBJ2-3	TRBV6-1	ASTRDSYTQY
TRBD1	TRBJ1-2	TRBV19	ASSIQGTAYGYT
TRBD1	TRBJ1-2	TRBV6-5	ASSWGQGTYGYT
-	TRBJ2-3	TRBV18	ASSPAGSPRTDTQY
TRBD2	TRBJ2-3	TRBV10-2	ASSESALAGTTDTQY
TRBD1	TRBJ1-1	TRBV13	ASGSLGTVGTEAF
TRBD2	TRBJ2-1	TRBV28	ASSLSGLDFLDEQF
TRBD1	TRBJ2-1	TRBV5-1	ASSLDRGQHNEQF
-	TRBJ1-6	TRBV28	ASKKHDRSPLH
TRBD1	TRBJ1-1	TRBV2	AITRDRFMNTEAF
TRBD1	TRBJ2-7	TRBV5-1	ASSVGTGLSYEQY
-	TRBJ2-5	TRBV7-6	ASSPRTRGGGETQY
TRBD2	TRBJ2-1	TRBV11-2	ASSPPAGGREQF
-	TRBJ1-5	TRBV7-9	ASSLGDRGQPQH
TRBD2	TRBJ2-1	TRBV10-1	ASSGGLAYNEQF